This T cell receptor beta chain was obtained from a study of PD-1 blockade in classical Hodgkin lymphoma. Looking at the study overall: With a 2-week interval, patients received intravenous nivolumab at 3 mg/kg. Whole-study findings and limits: Complete responders entered with baseline diversity on par with newly diagnosed patients, the results showed.

TCRdb's table, derived via immunoSEQ multiplex PCR, lists solely in-frame clones and lacks some. The table lists about 96,000 clones, under 95% of them singletons. Stated time point: cycle 4 day 1 (C4D1), after 6 weeks of nivolumab. Each of the patients experienced relapse following autologous stem cell transplantation, and their brentuximab vedotin exposure differed. Classification of best responses gave complete response, partial response or progressive disease. The germline V gene encodes CDR1 SGHDN and CDR2 FVKESK. Trimming removed 0 bases from V and 10 bases from J; junction bases left unmatched: 13. The CDR3 consists of 16 residues. About this clone itself: What it binds is not known.

The sample here was peripheral blood mononuclear cells (PBMCs), taken before the fourth cycle of nivolumab. This receptor was obtained from a human donor with classical Hodgkin lymphoma. The chain recombines TRBV14 with TRBJ2-5; TRBD1 matches 8 bases. In nucleotides, the CDR3 is TGTGCCAGCAGCCAAGAAAGGACAGGGTACCTTAGGCGCCAGTACTTC. It translates to CASSQERTGYLRRQYF.